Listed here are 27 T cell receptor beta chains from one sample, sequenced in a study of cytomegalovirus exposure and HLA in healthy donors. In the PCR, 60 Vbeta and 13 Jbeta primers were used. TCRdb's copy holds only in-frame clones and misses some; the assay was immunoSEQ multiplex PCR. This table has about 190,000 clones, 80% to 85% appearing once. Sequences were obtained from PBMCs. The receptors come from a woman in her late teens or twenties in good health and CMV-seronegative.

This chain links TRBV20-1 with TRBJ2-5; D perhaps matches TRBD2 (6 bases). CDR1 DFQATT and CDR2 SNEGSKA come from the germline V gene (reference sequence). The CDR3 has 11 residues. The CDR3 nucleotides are TGCGGGGGGAACCGGGAGGAGACCCAGTACTTC. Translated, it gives CGGNREETQYF.

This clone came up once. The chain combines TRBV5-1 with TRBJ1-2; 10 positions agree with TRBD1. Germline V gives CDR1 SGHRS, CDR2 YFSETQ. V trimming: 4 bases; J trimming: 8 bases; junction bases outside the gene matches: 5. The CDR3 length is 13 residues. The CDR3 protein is CASSPDRGQGYTF. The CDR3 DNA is TGCGCCAGCAGCCCTGACAGGGGGCAGGGCTACACCTTC.

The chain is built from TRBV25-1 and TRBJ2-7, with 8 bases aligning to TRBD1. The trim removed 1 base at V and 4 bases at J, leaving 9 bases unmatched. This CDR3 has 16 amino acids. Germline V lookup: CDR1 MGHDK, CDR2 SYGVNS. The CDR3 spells CASSEFATGDPYEQYF. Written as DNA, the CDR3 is TGTGCCAGCAGTGAATTCGCGACAGGGGATCCATACGAGCAGTACTTC.

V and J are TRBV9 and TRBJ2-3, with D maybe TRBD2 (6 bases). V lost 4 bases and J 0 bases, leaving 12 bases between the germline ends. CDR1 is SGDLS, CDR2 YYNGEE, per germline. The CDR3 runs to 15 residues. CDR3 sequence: CASSPIAASTDTQYF. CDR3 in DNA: TGTGCCAGCAGCCCTATAGCGGCTAGCACAGATACGCAGTATTTT.

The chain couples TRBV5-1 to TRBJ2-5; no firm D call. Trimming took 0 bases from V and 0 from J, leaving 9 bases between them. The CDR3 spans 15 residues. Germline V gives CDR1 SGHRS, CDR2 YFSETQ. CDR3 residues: CASSLAAAYQETQYF. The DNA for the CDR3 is TGCGCCAGCAGCTTGGCCGCCGCGTACCAAGAGACCCAGTACTTC. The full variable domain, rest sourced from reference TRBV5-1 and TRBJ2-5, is KAGVTQTPRYLIKTRGQQVTLSCSPISGHRSVSWYQQTPGQGLQFLFEYFSETQRNKGNFPGRFSGRQFSNSRSEMNVSTLELGDSALYLCASSLAAAYQETQYFGPGTRLLVL.

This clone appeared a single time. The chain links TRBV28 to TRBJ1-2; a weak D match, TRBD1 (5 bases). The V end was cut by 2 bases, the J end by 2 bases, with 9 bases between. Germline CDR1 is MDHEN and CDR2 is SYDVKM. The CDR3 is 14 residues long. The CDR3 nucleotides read TGTGCCAGCAGTTTAATGGGGCAGAACTATGGCTACACCTTC. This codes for CASSLMGQNYGYTF.

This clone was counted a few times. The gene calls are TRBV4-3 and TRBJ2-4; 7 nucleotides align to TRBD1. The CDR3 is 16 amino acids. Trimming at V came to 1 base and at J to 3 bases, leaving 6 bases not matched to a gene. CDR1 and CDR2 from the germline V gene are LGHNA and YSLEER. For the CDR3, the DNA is TGCGCCAGCAGCCAAGTAGGGGACAGACTCAAAAACATTCAGTACTTC. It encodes CASSQVGDRLKNIQYF.

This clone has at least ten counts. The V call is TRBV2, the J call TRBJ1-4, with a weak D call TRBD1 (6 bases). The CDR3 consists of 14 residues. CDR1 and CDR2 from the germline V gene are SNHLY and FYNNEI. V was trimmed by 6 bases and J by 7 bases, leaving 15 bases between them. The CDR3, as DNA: TGTGCCAGCAGATACCGGGACACCGGTGAAAAACTGTTTTTT. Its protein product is CASRYRDTGEKLFF.

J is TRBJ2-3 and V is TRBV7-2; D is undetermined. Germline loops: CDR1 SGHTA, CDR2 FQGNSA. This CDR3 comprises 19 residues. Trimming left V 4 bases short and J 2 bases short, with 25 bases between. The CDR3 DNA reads TGTGCCAGCAGCTCCGTTCTCCAACAAAGATCCCGACTCACAGATACGCAGTATTTT. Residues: CASSSVLQQRSRLTDTQYF.

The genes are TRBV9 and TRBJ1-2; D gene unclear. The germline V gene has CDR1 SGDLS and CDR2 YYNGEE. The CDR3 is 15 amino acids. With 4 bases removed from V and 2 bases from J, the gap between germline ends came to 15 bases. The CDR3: CASSPAGGVNYGYTF. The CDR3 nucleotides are TGTGCCAGCAGCCCCGCCGGCGGGGTCAACTATGGCTACACCTTC.

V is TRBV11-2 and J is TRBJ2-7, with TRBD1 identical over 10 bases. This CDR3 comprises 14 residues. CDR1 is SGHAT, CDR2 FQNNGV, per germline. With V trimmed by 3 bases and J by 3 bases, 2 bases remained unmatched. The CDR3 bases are TGTGCCAGCAGCTTCGGGACAGGGGTCTACGAGCAGTACTTC. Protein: CASSFGTGVYEQYF.

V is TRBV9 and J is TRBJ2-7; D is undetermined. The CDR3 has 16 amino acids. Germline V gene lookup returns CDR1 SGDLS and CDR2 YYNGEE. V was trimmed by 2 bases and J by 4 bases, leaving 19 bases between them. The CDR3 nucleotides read TGTGCCAGCAGCGTTCAGAGACAAGGTTCCTTTTACGAGCAGTACGTC. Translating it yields CASSVQRQGSFYEQYV.

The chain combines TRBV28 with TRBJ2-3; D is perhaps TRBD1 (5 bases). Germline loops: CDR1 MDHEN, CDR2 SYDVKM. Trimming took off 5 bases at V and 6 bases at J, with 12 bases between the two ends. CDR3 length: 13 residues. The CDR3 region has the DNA TGTGCCAGCAGTGGCAGGGCGCCCGATACGCAGTATTTT. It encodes CASSGRAPDTQYF. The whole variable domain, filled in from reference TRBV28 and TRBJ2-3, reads DVKVTQSSRYLVKRTGEKVFLECVQDMDHENMFWYRQDPGLGLRLIYFSYDVKMKEKGDIPEGYSVSREKKERFSLILESASTNQTSMYLCASSGRAPDTQYFGPGTRLTVL.

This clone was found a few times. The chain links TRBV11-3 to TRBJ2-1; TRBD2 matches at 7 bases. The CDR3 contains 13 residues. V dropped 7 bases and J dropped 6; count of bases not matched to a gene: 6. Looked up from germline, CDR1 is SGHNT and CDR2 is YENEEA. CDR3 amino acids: CASMQRGSNEQFF. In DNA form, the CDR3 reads TGTGCCAGCATGCAGCGGGGCAGCAATGAGCAGTTCTTC.

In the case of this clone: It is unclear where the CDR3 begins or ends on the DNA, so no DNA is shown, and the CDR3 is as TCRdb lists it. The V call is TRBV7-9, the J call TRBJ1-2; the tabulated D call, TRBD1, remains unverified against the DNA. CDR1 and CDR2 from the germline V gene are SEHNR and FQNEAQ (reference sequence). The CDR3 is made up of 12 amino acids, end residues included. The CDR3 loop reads CASSFGQGADTF.

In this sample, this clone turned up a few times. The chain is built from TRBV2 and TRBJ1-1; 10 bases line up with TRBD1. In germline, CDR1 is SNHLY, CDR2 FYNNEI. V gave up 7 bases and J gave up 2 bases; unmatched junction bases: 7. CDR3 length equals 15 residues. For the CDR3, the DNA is TGTGCCAGCAATCGGGACAGGGGCGCTAACACTGAAGCTTTCTTT. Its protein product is CASNRDRGANTEAFF.

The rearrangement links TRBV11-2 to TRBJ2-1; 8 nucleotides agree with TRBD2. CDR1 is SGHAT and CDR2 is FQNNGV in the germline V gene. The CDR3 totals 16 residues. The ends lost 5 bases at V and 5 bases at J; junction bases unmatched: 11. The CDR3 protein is CASSPIVGTSNNEQFF. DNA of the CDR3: TGTGCCAGCAGCCCCATTGTGGGGACTAGTAACAATGAGCAGTTCTTC.

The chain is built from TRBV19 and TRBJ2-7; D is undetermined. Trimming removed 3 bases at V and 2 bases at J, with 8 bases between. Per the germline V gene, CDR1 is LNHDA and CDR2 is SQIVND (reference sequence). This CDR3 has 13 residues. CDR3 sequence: CASSIDGAYEQYF. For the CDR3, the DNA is TGTGCCAGTAGTATCGACGGAGCCTACGAGCAGTACTTC.

For the CDR3, the DNA is TGTGCCACTAAGACAGGGGGTTGGGAGACCCAGTACTTC. Its protein is CATKTGGWETQYF. The chain is built from TRBV15 and TRBJ2-5; 9 positions match TRBD1. Germline CDR1 and CDR2: LNHNV and YYDKDF (reference sequence). The CDR3 totals 13 residues. J gave up 5 bases and V 9 bases, and 7 bases lay outside the gene matches.

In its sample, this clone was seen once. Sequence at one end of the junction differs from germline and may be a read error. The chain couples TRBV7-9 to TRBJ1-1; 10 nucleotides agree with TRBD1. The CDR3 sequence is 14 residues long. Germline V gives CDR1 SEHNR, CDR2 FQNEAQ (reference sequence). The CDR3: CSSSSGTGAPVAFF. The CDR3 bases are TGTTCCAGCAGCTCAGGGACAGGGGCTCCGGTAGCTTTCTTT.

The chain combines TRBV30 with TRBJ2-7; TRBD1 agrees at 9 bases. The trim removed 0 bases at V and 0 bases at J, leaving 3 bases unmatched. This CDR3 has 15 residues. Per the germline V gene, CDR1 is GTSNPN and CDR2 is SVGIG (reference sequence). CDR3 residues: CAWSVGQGYSYEQYV. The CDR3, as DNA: TGTGCCTGGAGTGTAGGACAGGGGTACTCCTACGAGCAGTACGTC.

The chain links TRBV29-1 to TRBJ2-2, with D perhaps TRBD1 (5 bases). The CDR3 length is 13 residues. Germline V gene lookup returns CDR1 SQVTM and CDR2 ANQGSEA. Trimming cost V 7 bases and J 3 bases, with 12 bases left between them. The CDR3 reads CSGLGADTGELFF. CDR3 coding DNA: TGCAGCGGCTTAGGGGCGGACACCGGGGAGCTGTTTTTT.

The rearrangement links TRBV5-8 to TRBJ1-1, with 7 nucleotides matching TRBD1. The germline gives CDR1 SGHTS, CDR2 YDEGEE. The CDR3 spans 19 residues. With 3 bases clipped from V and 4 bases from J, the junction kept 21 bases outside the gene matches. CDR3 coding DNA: TGTGCCAGCAGCTCTTCTAAATCAGGGATCAGGGGGTGGGTCACTGAAGCTTTCTTT. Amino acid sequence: CASSSSKSGIRGWVTEAFF.

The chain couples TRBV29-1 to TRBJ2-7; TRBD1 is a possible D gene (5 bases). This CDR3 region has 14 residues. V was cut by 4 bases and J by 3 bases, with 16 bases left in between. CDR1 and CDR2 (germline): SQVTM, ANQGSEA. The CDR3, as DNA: TGCAGCGTTGTTAGTTCAGGGAATATCTACGAGCAGTACTTC. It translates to CSVVSSGNIYEQYF.

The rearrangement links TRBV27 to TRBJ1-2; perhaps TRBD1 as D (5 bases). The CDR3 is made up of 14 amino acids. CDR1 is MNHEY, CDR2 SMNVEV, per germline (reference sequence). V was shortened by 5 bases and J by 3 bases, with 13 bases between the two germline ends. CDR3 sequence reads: CASSTGPGDYGYTF. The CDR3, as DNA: TGTGCCAGCAGTACAGGCCCCGGTGACTATGGCTACACCTTC.

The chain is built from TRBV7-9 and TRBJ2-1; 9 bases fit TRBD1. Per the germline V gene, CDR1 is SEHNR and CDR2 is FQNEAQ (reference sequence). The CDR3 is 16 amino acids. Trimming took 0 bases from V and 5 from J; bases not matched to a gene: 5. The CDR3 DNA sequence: TGTGCCAGCAGCTTAGCCGGGACAGGGACACACAATGAGCAGTTCTTC. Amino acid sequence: CASSLAGTGTHNEQFF.

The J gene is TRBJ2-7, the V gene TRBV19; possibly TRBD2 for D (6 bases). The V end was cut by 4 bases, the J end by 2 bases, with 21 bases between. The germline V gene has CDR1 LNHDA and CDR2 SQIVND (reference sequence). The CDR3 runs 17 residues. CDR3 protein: CASSKRAGPFPTYEQYF. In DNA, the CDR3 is TGTGCCAGTAGTAAACGGGCGGGACCTTTCCCTACCTACGAGCAGTACTTC.